The 14 T cell receptor beta chains below were found in one sample sequenced in a study of Ad26.COV2.S vaccination and SARS-CoV-2 variants. Sequencing used immunoSEQ multiplex PCR; TCRdb keeps in-frame clones, though not all of them. The sample includes about 380,000 clones, under 90% of them seen just once. Stated treatment: about 20 received Ad26.COV2.S at low or high dose, single or two shots; roughly 5 received placebo; per-sample allocation not given. Samples analyzed were those drawn on day 63 after the first vaccine or placebo injection. Sequencing was performed on peripheral blood, taken in a trial of Ad26.COV2.S vaccine versus placebo. The receptor set was obtained from a person aged 18-60 years who received the Ad26.COV2.S COVID-19 vaccine or a placebo.

This chain connects TRBV5-4 to TRBJ2-4, with D perhaps assigned TRBD1 or TRBD2 (6 bases each). Trimming left V 3 bases short and J 0 bases short, with 13 bases between. Looked up from germline, CDR1 is SGHNT and CDR2 is YYREEE (reference sequence). The CDR3 totals 16 residues. CDR3 sequence reads: CASSSPGGLAKNIQYF. CDR3 sequence (DNA): TGTGCCAGCAGCTCCCCCGGGGGCCTAGCCAAAAACATTCAGTACTTC.

The chain employs TRBV6-5 and TRBJ2-3, with D possibly TRBD2 on 5 matching bases. CDR1 and CDR2 from the germline V gene are MNHEY and SVGAGI. This CDR3 has 14 residues. Trimming took off 11 bases at V and 0 bases at J, with 15 bases between the two ends. CDR3 sequence reads: CAVSSLASTDTQYF. The CDR3 DNA follows: TGTGCCGTTTCCTCCCTAGCAAGCACAGATACGCAGTATTTT.

The chain couples TRBV19 to TRBJ2-5, with D unclear. The germline V gene has CDR1 LNHDA and CDR2 SQIVND (reference sequence). Trimming removed 4 bases at V and 2 bases at J, with 11 bases between. The CDR3 runs 14 residues. CDR3 coding DNA: TGTGCCAGTAGTAAGGGATGGGGACAAGAGACCCAGTACTTC. Translation gives CASSKGWGQETQYF.

This chain uses TRBV5-6 with TRBJ2-2, with 11 positions matching TRBD2. The germline CDR1 and CDR2 sequences are SGHDT and YYEEEE. The CDR3 has 16 amino acids. J lost 4 bases, V lost 0 bases, and 2 bases had no gene match. The CDR3 DNA is TGTGCCAGCAGCTTGGGACTAGCGGGGTTCACCGGGGAGCTGTTTTTT. Protein sequence: CASSLGLAGFTGELFF.

V usage is TRBV24-1 and J usage is TRBJ2-1, with D perhaps matching TRBD2 (6 bases). The CDR3 spans 18 residues. Germline CDR1 KGHDR, CDR2 SFDVKD. Between the trimmed V and J ends, which lost 5 bases and 3 bases, there was a span of 22 bases. CDR3 region: CATSAPPGVADNYNEQFF. In DNA form, the CDR3 reads TGTGCCACCAGTGCCCCCCCGGGTGTAGCGGACAACTACAATGAGCAGTTCTTC.

The rearrangement links TRBV28 to TRBJ1-2, with 7 bases lining up with TRBD1. The germline gives CDR1 MDHEN, CDR2 SYDVKM. The CDR3 extends over 15 amino acids. V shed 6 bases and J 0 bases; nucleotides not matched to a gene: 7. The CDR3 sequence is CASRKQGRPNYGYTF. The CDR3 DNA reads as TGTGCCAGCAGGAAACAGGGGAGGCCTAACTATGGCTACACCTTC.

V is TRBV19 and J is TRBJ1-4; unclear D gene. Trimming removed 5 bases from V and 8 bases from J, with 12 bases in between. The CDR3 spans 13 residues. From germline, CDR1 is LNHDA and CDR2 SQIVND (reference sequence). The DNA for the CDR3 is TGTGCCAGTAGTCATCTAGAGCGAGAAAAACTGTTTTTT. Protein: CASSHLEREKLFF.

The V gene is TRBV7-9, the J gene TRBJ2-3; a weak D match, TRBD2 (5 bases). The CDR3 has 19 residues. V lost 2 bases, J lost 0 bases, and 21 bases lay in between. Germline CDR1 is SEHNR and CDR2 is FQNEAQ (reference sequence). The CDR3: CASSLSGLAFLRSTDTQYF. In nucleotides, the CDR3 is TGTGCCAGCAGCTTAAGCGGACTGGCTTTTTTAAGGAGCACAGATACGCAGTATTTT.

This sequence joins TRBV11-1 and TRBJ1-1; TRBD1 matches at 7 bases. Germline-derived CDR1 and CDR2 are SGHAT and FQDESV (reference sequence). Trimming at V came to 6 bases and at J to 6 bases, leaving 7 bases not matched to a gene. CDR3 size: 13 residues. CDR3 loop: CASRSDRASEAFF. The CDR3 coding sequence is TGTGCCAGCAGGTCTGACAGGGCCTCTGAAGCTTTCTTT. The whole variable domain, remainder taken from reference TRBV11-1 and TRBJ1-1, is EAEVAQSPRYKITEKSQAVAFWCDPISGHATLYWYRQILGQGPELLVQFQDESVVDDSQLPKDRFSAERLKGVDSTLKIQPAELGDSAMYLCASRSDRASEAFFGQGTRLTVV.

J is TRBJ2-7 and V is TRBV7-6; no firm D call. Germline CDR1 and CDR2: SGHVS and FNYEAQ. The CDR3 length is 14 residues. Trimming stripped 1 base from V and 3 bases from J, with 10 bases between. For the CDR3, the DNA is TGTGCCAGCAGCTTAGACTGGAACAACTACGAGCAGTACTTC. Its translation: CASSLDWNNYEQYF.

The J gene is TRBJ1-2, the V gene TRBV7-2; possibly TRBD1 for D (6 bases). The V end lost 5 bases, the J end lost 8 bases, and 12 bases lay between the germline ends. CDR1 and CDR2 from the germline V gene are SGHTA and FQGNSA. There are 12 residues in the CDR3. CDR3 bases: TGTGCCAGCAGCCTGTTGGGGGGCGGCTACACCTTC. This encodes CASSLLGGGYTF.

The chain has TRBV27 and TRBJ2-3, with a weak D call TRBD2 (5 bases). Trimming took off 7 bases at V and 5 bases at J, with 22 bases between the two ends. Germline CDR1 MNHEY, CDR2 SMNVEV (reference sequence). The CDR3 contains 16 residues. The CDR3 region is CASNPLGSAAGDTQYF. DNA for the CDR3: TGTGCCAGCAACCCTCTAGGATCCGCCGCGGGAGATACGCAGTATTTT.

This clone was detected only a few times. The chain couples TRBV7-9 to TRBJ2-2; the D gene is possibly TRBD1 (6 bases). Trimming removed 6 bases at V and 5 bases at J, with 10 bases between. Per germline, CDR1 SEHNR and CDR2 FQNEAQ (reference sequence). CDR3 length: 13 amino acids. CDR3 nucleotide sequence: TGTGCCAGCAGACCAGGGGTAACCGGGGAGCTGTTTTTT. The encoded protein is CASRPGVTGELFF.

The count of this clone is one. CDR3 in DNA: TGTGCCACCAGCAGAGACACCAGGGGACAGGGGGCAGGGGCTAACTATGGCTACACCTTC. It is translated as CATSRDTRGQGAGANYGYTF. The V and J genes are TRBV15 and TRBJ1-2, with 12 bases identical to TRBD1. The CDR3 contains 20 residues. Germline values: CDR1 LNHNV, CDR2 YYDKDF (reference sequence). The V gene end was trimmed by 0 bases and the J gene end by 0 bases; junction bases not matched to a gene: 11.